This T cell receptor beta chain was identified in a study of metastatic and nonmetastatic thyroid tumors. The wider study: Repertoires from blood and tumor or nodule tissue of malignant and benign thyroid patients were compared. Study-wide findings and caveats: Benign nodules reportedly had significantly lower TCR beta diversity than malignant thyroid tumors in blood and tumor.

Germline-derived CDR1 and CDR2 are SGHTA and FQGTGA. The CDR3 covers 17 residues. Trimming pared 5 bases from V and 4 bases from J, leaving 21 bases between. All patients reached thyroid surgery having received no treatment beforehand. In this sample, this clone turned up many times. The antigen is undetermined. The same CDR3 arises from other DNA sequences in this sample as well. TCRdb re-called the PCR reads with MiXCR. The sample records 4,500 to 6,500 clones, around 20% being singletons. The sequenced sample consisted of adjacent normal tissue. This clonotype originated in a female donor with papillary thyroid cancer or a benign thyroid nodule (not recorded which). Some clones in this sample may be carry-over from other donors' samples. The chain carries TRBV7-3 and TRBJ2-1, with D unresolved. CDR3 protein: CASSPSGGITPYNEQFF. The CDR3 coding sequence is TGTGCCAGCAGCCCATCGGGTGGGATAACCCCGTACAATGAGCAGTTCTTC. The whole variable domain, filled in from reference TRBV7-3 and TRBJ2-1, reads GAGVSQTPSNKVTEKGKYVELRCDPISGHTALYWYRQSLGQGPEFLIYFQGTGAADDSGLPNDRFFAVRPEGSVSTLKIQRTERGDSAVYLCASSPSGGITPYNEQFFGPGTRLTVL.